Detailed here is one TCR beta chain. Antigen: not known. Universal primer sites and UMIs were introduced during 5'RACE template-switching synthesis of TCR cDNA. Via MiXCR, TCRdb re-called the 5' RACE reads, giving one row per CDR3 protein. The sample yields some 350,000 distinct CDR3 sequences, roughly 4.3% seen once. This specimen comes from a study of T cells after yellow fever vaccination. From germline, CDR1 is DFQATT and CDR2 SNEGSKA (reference sequence). The CDR3 sequence is 12 residues long. The V end was cut by 6 bases, the J end by 8 bases, with 11 bases between. Whole-study findings and limits: Clones that expanded after primary vaccination mostly reappeared after the booster (approximately 96% CD4, approximately 85% CD8). The study noted that FACS-sorted repertoires could contain abundant clonotypes contaminating from the bulk population.

V gene TRBV20-1 combines with J gene TRBJ1-6; D gene uncertain. The sequence derives from a man in his late teens or twenties who received the YFV17D yellow fever vaccine. The material sequenced was PBMCs, taken 5 days after the yellow fever booster vaccination. CDR3 nucleotide sequence: TGCAGTGCGTACGACGGGGATTCACCCCTCCACTTT. Protein product: CSAYDGDSPLHF.